These T cell receptor beta chains were read from a single sample in a study of blood T cell repertoires in COVID-19. Generated by immunoSEQ multiplex PCR, the TCRdb table keeps only in-frame clones and is missing some. The table records approximately 150,000 clones, around four fifths of them present only once. The sample was PBMCs or T cells enriched from blood (not recorded which). These receptors were taken from a woman aged 35 to 49 who had recovered from COVID-19. Both conserved end residues are part of each CDR3. Fields, in order: clone size, CDR3 length, V gene, J gene, D gene, CDR3 protein, CDR3 DNA. D genes are given only for firm matches. Some rows mark clone size as missing; the rest say once, few, many or name a class of expanded clone.

once,16,TRBV7-9,TRBJ2-1,TRBD2,CASSRTSGRTYNEQFF,TGTGCCAGCAGCCGGACTAGCGGGAGAACCTACAATGAGCAGTTCTTC
NA,14,TRBV2,TRBJ2-7,TRBD2,CASRTSGGPYEQYF,TGTGCCAGCAGGACTAGCGGGGGCCCCTACGAGCAGTACTTC
once,13,TRBV5-1,TRBJ2-7,NA,CASSQDRYYEQYF,TGCGCCAGCAGCCAGGACAGATACTACGAGCAGTACTTC
NA,17,TRBV7-9,TRBJ1-1,TRBD1,CASSHQTGGSGDTEAFF,TGTGCCAGCAGCCATCAGACAGGGGGGAGTGGGGACACTGAAGCTTTCTTT
NA,16,TRBV27,TRBJ1-3,NA,CASSSSGLGSGNTIYF,TGTGCCAGCAGTTCCTCGGGGTTAGGCTCTGGAAACACCATATATTTT
NA,13,TRBV29-1,TRBJ1-1,NA,CSYHRGEDTEAFF,TGCAGTTATCACCGGGGGGAGGACACTGAAGCTTTCTTT
NA,18,TRBV5-1,TRBJ2-2,TRBD2,CASSPSSSGSIGTGELFF,TGCGCCAGCAGCCCCTCAAGTAGCGGGAGCATAGGCACCGGGGAGCTGTTTTTT
NA,13,TRBV19,TRBJ1-5,NA,CATKAGINQPQHF,TGTGCCACCAAAGCAGGGATCAATCAGCCCCAGCATTTT
NA,13,TRBV14,TRBJ1-1,NA,CASSQQIQAEAFF,TGTGCCAGCAGCCAACAGATCCAGGCTGAAGCTTTCTTT
NA,15,TRBV9,TRBJ1-2,NA,CASSGTELSNYGYTF,TGTGCCAGCAGCGGGACAGAACTTTCTAACTATGGCTACACCTTC
once,15,TRBV2,TRBJ2-1,TRBD1,CASRVTGTGYDEQFF,TGTGCCAGCAGAGTTACCGGGACAGGGTATGATGAGCAGTTCTTC
NA,13,TRBV19,TRBJ1-1,NA,CASSMGELTEAFF,TGTGCCAGTAGTATGGGCGAGCTCACTGAAGCTTTCTTT
once,13,TRBV4-1,TRBJ2-7,NA,CASSQAGPGEQYF,TGCGCCAGCAGCCAGGCAGGCCCAGGGGAGCAGTACTTC
NA,19,TRBV3-1/TRBV3-2,TRBJ2-3,TRBD2,CASSHMTSGRPTSTDTQYF,TGTGCCAGCAGCCACATGACTAGCGGGAGACCCACTAGCACAGATACGCAGTATTTT
NA,16,TRBV5-6,TRBJ2-1,TRBD2,CASSPLTSGSGYEQFF,TGTGCCAGCAGCCCCCTGACTAGCGGGAGCGGCTATGAGCAGTTCTTC
NA,17,TRBV27,TRBJ1-1,TRBD1,CASSRRTGGSPNTEAFF,TGTGCCAGCAGTCGAAGGACAGGGGGGAGTCCGAACACTGAAGCTTTCTTT
NA,19,TRBV30,TRBJ1-1,TRBD1,CAWSGPLGQALPMSTEAFF,TGTGCCTGGAGTGGGCCCCTCGGACAGGCCCTTCCCATGAGCACTGAAGCTTTCTTT
NA,16,TRBV4-1,TRBJ1-4,NA,CASSQPEIGKNEKLFF,TGCGCCAGCAGCCAACCGGAAATCGGGAAAAATGAAAAACTGTTTTTT
NA,16,TRBV5-1,TRBJ1-3,NA,CASSLVGTLAGNTIYF,TGCGCCAGCAGCTTGGTGGGCACTTTAGCTGGAAACACCATATATTTT
NA,16,TRBV7-9,TRBJ1-1,TRBD1,CASSQQDRGPNTEAFF,TGTGCCAGCAGCCAACAGGACAGGGGGCCGAACACTGAAGCTTTCTTT
NA,14,TRBV30,TRBJ2-1,NA,CAWSRRGGFNEQFF,TGTGCCTGGAGCAGGCGGGGAGGATTCAATGAGCAGTTCTTC
NA,15,TRBV10-3,TRBJ2-5,NA,CAISADREGKETQYF,TGTGCCATCAGCGCGGACAGGGAGGGAAAAGAGACCCAGTACTTC
NA,15,TRBV11-2,TRBJ1-4,NA,CASSPKPATNEKLFF,TGTGCCAGCAGCCCTAAGCCTGCAACTAATGAAAAACTGTTTTTT
NA,15,TRBV7-6,TRBJ2-1,TRBD2,CASSLRSGGPGEQFF,TGTGCCAGCAGCTTAAGGTCGGGAGGTCCCGGTGAGCAGTTCTTC
NA,18,TRBV21-1,TRBJ1-6,NA,CASSKSPPGGAISSPLHF,TGTGCCAGCAGCAAATCCCCCCCGGGGGGCGCCATTAGTTCACCCCTCCACTTT
NA,15,TRBV29-1,TRBJ2-3,NA,CSVEDRDRSTDTQYF,TGCAGCGTTGAAGATCGAGATCGCAGCACAGATACGCAGTATTTT
NA,14,TRBV5-4,TRBJ2-2,NA,CASSLARGTGELFF,TGTGCCAGCAGCTTGGCCCGAGGGACCGGGGAGCTGTTTTTT
NA,16,TRBV11-3,TRBJ2-3,TRBD2,CASSLGRREEADTQYF,TGTGCCAGCAGCTTAGGGAGGCGGGAGGAGGCAGATACGCAGTATTTT
NA,14,TRBV5-1,TRBJ2-5,TRBD1,CASSSGQGAETQYF,TGCGCCAGCAGCTCGGGACAGGGAGCAGAGACCCAGTACTTC
NA,16,TRBV6-5,TRBJ1-3,TRBD1,CASSYSLTGSGNTIYF,TGTGCCAGCAGTTACTCGCTGACAGGGTCTGGAAACACCATATATTTT
NA,15,TRBV3-1/TRBV3-2,TRBJ2-7,TRBD2,CASSQVAGGTYEQYF,TGTGCCAGCAGCCAAGTCGCGGGGGGTACCTACGAGCAGTACTTC
NA,16,TRBV5-8,TRBJ1-6,NA,CASSFYRETYNSPLHF,TGTGCCAGCAGCTTCTACAGGGAGACCTATAATTCACCCCTCCACTTT
NA,12,TRBV13,TRBJ1-2,TRBD1,CASSVQGDGYTF,TGTGCCAGCAGCGTACAGGGGGATGGCTACACCTTC
NA,16,TRBV4-2,TRBJ2-3,TRBD2,CASSLQLAGGTDTQYF,TGTGCCAGCAGCCTCCAGCTAGCGGGGGGCACAGATACGCAGTATTTT
NA,14,TRBV19,TRBJ1-1,TRBD1,CASTHRGGNTEAFF,TGTGCCAGTACCCACAGGGGTGGGAACACTGAAGCTTTCTTT
NA,13,TRBV4-1,TRBJ1-2,NA,CASSQTTDYGYTF,TGCGCCAGCAGCCAAACGACAGACTATGGCTACACCTTC
NA,15,TRBV5-1,TRBJ1-4,NA,CASRDGEATNEKLFF,TGCGCCAGCAGGGACGGGGAGGCAACTAATGAAAAACTGTTTTTT
NA,14,TRBV18,TRBJ1-6,NA,CASSPQQDNSPLHF,TGTGCCAGCTCACCACAACAGGATAATTCACCCCTCCACTTT
NA,15,TRBV27,TRBJ2-7,NA,CASTPGQGRWYEQYF,TGTGCCAGCACCCCCGGGCAGGGTAGGTGGTACGAGCAGTACTTC
NA,18,TRBV6-2/TRBV6-3,TRBJ1-1,NA,CASSYLDTRAAYNTEAFF,TGTGCCAGCAGTTACTTGGACACCCGAGCCGCTTATAACACTGAAGCTTTCTTT
few,13,TRBV29-1,TRBJ2-1,TRBD2,CSVESGGDNEQFF,TGCAGCGTTGAGAGCGGGGGGGACAATGAGCAGTTCTTC
NA,15,TRBV7-2,TRBJ2-2,TRBD1,CASSLMTGNPGELFF,TGTGCCAGCAGCTTGATGACAGGGAATCCCGGGGAGCTGTTTTTT
NA,14,TRBV5-5,TRBJ2-7,NA,CASTVAQLTYEQYF,TGTGCCAGCACCGTAGCGCAACTAACCTACGAGCAGTACTTC
NA,12,TRBV11-2,TRBJ2-1,TRBD2,CATREGWGEQFF,TGTGCCACCCGGGAGGGGTGGGGTGAGCAGTTCTTC
many,13,TRBV7-9,TRBJ1-2,NA,CASSLFREGVCTF,TGTGCCAGCAGCTTATTCAGGGAAGGAGTTTGCACCTTC
NA,17,TRBV19,TRBJ1-2,TRBD1,CASSKNLRDRANYGYTF,TGTGCCAGTAGTAAAAACCTCCGGGACAGGGCTAACTATGGCTACACCTTC
NA,13,TRBV5-1,TRBJ2-7,NA,CASSIGGTYEQYF,TGCGCCAGCAGCATAGGGGGTACCTACGAGCAGTACTTC
NA,18,TRBV9,TRBJ1-1,NA,CASSVAPKVGPLNTEAFF,TGTGCCAGCAGCGTAGCGCCCAAGGTGGGGCCCTTGAACACTGAAGCTTTCTTT
NA,16,TRBV19,TRBJ2-1,TRBD2,CASSISIAGGPDEQFF,TGTGCCAGTAGTATCTCCATAGCGGGGGGGCCAGATGAGCAGTTCTTC
NA,14,TRBV6-2/TRBV6-3,TRBJ1-1,TRBD1,CASSYGQEVTEAFF,TGTGCCAGCAGTTACGGACAGGAGGTCACTGAAGCTTTCTTT
NA,14,TRBV5-1,TRBJ1-5,NA,CASSLGQPDQPQHF,TGCGCCAGCAGCCTAGGACAGCCTGATCAGCCCCAGCATTTT
NA,16,TRBV5-4,TRBJ2-2,TRBD2,CASSRSGRAGTGELFF,TGTGCCAGCAGCCGGTCAGGTAGAGCGGGGACCGGGGAGCTGTTTTTT
NA,15,TRBV4-1,TRBJ1-4,NA,CASSVSRGSNEKLFF,TGCGCCAGCAGCGTGTCCCGGGGATCTAATGAAAAACTGTTTTTT
NA,17,TRBV11-2,TRBJ2-2,NA,CASSLGYSSLGSGELFF,TGTGCCAGCAGCTTAGGCTACAGCAGCCTTGGCTCCGGGGAGCTGTTTTTT
NA,11,TRBV30,TRBJ2-7,NA,CAWALDREQYF,TGTGCCTGGGCCCTAGACAGGGAGCAGTACTTC